The clone carrying this TCR beta chain was seen a single time. The CDR3 runs to 16 residues. CDR1 and CDR2 from the germline V gene are MGHDK and SYGVNS. V lost 4 bases, J lost 5 bases, and 20 bases lay in between. The sample originates from a study of T cell responses to AZD1222 COVID-19 vaccine. The protocol was immunoSEQ multiplex PCR, while the TCRdb copy is restricted to in-frame clones and leaves out a portion. The sample includes some 120,000 clones, roughly 89% of them seen just once. The source material was peripheral blood, sampled on day 0 of MenACWY control vaccination. This chain uses TRBV25-1 with TRBJ1-2; D might be TRBD1 (6 bases). This TCR was recovered from an adult in good health. The CDR3 nucleotides are TGTGCCAGCAGTGCCTCGGTTACAGGGACCGTTTATGGCTACACCTTC. Amino acid sequence: CASSASVTGTVYGYTF.